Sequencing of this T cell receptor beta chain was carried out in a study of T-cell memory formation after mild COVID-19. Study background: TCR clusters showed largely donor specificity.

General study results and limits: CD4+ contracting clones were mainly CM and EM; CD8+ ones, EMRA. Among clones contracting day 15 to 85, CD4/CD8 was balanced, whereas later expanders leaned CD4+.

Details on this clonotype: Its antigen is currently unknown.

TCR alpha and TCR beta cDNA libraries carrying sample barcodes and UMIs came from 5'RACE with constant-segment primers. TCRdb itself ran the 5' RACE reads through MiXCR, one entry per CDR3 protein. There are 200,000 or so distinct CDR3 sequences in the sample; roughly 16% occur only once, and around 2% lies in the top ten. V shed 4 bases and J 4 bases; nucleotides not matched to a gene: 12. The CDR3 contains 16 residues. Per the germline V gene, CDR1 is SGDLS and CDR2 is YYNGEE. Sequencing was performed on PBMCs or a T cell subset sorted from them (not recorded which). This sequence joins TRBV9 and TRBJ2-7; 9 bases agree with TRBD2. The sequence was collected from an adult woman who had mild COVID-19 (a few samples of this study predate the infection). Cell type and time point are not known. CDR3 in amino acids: CASSPRGAGGPYEQYF. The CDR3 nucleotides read TGTGCCAGCAGCCCACGAGGGGCGGGAGGGCCTTACGAGCAGTACTTC.